These 8 T cell receptor beta chains share one sample of origin, sequenced in a study of beta chain features in type 1 diabetes. Every isolated RNA sample was fully reverse transcribed, so sequencing captured expressed TCRB transcripts. The table came from immunoSEQ multiplex PCR; TCRdb's copy has only in-frame clones and leaves some out. The sample yields 250,000 to 350,000 clones, 15% seen once. For these receptors, no antigen is known. Points from the study as a whole: Type 1 diabetes patients had moderately but significantly shorter TCRB CDR3s in all four CD4+ subsets.

Material for sequencing was naive CD4+ T cells from blood. These receptors originate from a man younger than 30 with type 1 diabetes.

This chain connects TRBV25-1 to TRBJ2-5, with 8 bases fitting TRBD1. The CDR3 has 14 residues. Germline V gene sequence: CDR1 MGHDK, CDR2 SYGVNS. The trim removed 10 bases at V and 5 bases at J, leaving 12 bases unmatched. The CDR3 nucleotides read TGTGCCACCTTAGCCGACAGGGGCGGGGAGACCCAGTACTTC. Encoded protein: CATLADRGGETQYF.

In its sample, this clone was seen a few times. The chain is built from TRBV2 and TRBJ1-2; D gene unclear. Germline V gene sequence: CDR1 SNHLY, CDR2 FYNNEI. V lost 1 base and J 4 bases, leaving 16 bases between the germline ends. CDR3 length equals 16 residues. CDR3 DNA: TGTGCCAGCAGTGAAGGACGAAAGGAGTTGGGCTATGGCTACACCTTC. Amino acids: CASSEGRKELGYGYTF.

This clone was observed a few times. V usage is TRBV7-8 and J usage is TRBJ2-4; 8 positions match TRBD2. V lost 5 bases to trimming and J lost 0 bases; unmatched junction nucleotides: 9. The CDR3 is made up of 17 amino acids. Germline V gene data show CDR1 as SGHVS and CDR2 as FQNEAQ. As DNA, the CDR3 is TGTGCCAGCAGCGTCTCGGGGGCGGGAGGAGCCAAAAACATTCAGTACTTC. The encoded protein is CASSVSGAGGAKNIQYF.

The chain is built from TRBV10-3 and TRBJ2-7, with 7 bases lining up with TRBD2. Losses at the gene ends were 2 bases for V and 6 bases for J; bases not matched to a gene: 7. This CDR3 region has 14 residues. CDR1 and CDR2 (germline): ENHRY, SYGVKD. CDR3 protein: CAISELAGVREQYF. Written as DNA, the CDR3 is TGTGCCATCAGTGAGCTGGCGGGAGTGCGCGAGCAGTACTTC.

The chain has TRBV5-4 and TRBJ1-2; weak D call: TRBD1 (6 bases). Per germline, CDR1 SGHNT and CDR2 YYREEE (reference sequence). Trimming took off 5 bases at V and 2 bases at J, with 13 bases between the two ends. This CDR3 is built from 14 residues. The CDR3 bases are TGTGCCAGCAGGCCCACAGGGATCAACTATGGCTACACCTTC. Translated: CASRPTGINYGYTF.

In this sample, this clone turned up a few times. The chain couples TRBV5-4 to TRBJ2-3; D possibly corresponds to TRBD2 (6 bases). The CDR3 totals 13 residues. V was trimmed by 10 bases and J by 0 bases, leaving 12 bases between them. Germline CDR1 and CDR2: SGHNT and YYREEE (reference sequence). CDR3 in amino acids: CAGAGQSTDTQYF. CDR3 nucleotides: TGTGCCGGAGCGGGCCAAAGCACAGATACGCAGTATTTT.

This clone showed up just a few times. The chain has TRBV7-9 and TRBJ1-6; 9 nucleotides align to TRBD1. This CDR3 spans 15 amino acids. Trimming at V came to 7 bases and at J to 7 bases, leaving 8 bases not matched to a gene. Germline lookup yields CDR1 SEHNR and CDR2 FQNEAQ (reference sequence). The CDR3 region has the DNA TGTGCCAGCACCTTGGGGGACAGGGCCAATTCACCCCTCCACTTT. Its translation: CASTLGDRANSPLHF.

The CDR3 spells CAWDRGPSTGELFF. The CDR3 DNA reads TGTGCCTGGGACAGGGGGCCGAGCACCGGGGAGCTGTTTTTT. V is TRBV30 and J is TRBJ2-2; 10 bases are a match to TRBD1. This CDR3 has 14 residues. The V and J ends lost 5 bases and 4 bases, in that order; junction bases with no gene match: 4. Per the germline V gene, CDR1 is GTSNPN and CDR2 is SVGIG (reference sequence).